This entry describes one T cell receptor (beta chain). What it recognizes is unknown. The data were taken from a study of cytomegalovirus exposure and HLA in healthy donors. Primers: 60 Vbeta forward and 13 Jbeta reverse. Libraries were prepared by immunoSEQ multiplex PCR; TCRdb keeps only in-frame clonotypes and omits some of them. This sample has about 110,000 clones, with 82% found just once. The germline gives CDR1 MDHEN, CDR2 SYDVKM. Trimming stripped 5 bases from V and 1 base from J, with 11 bases between. The CDR3 consists of 14 residues. Study-level findings and limits: The authors later linked a missense DCLRE1C variant to TCR beta V- and J-gene trimming.

This receptor was obtained from a middle-aged man in good health and CMV-seronegative. The chain joins TRBV28 to TRBJ2-5, with a weak D call TRBD2 (6 bases). Specimen: PBMCs. The CDR3 region is CASSLRDFQETQYF. CDR3 coding DNA: TGTGCCAGCAGTCTCCGGGACTTCCAAGAGACCCAGTACTTC.